The 29 T cell receptor beta chains presented below share a single source sample, sequenced in a study of identical twins. TCRdb itself ran the 5' RACE reads through MiXCR, one entry per CDR3 protein. The sample lists 1.5 million to 2 million distinct CDR3 sequences, about 31% occurring once. The sample taken for sequencing was cord blood. These receptors originate from a newborn girl in good health.

This chain joins TRBV14 and TRBJ2-3; TRBD2 matches 8 bases. V dropped 0 bases and J dropped 6; count of bases not matched to a gene: 20. Germline V CDR1 and CDR2: SGHDN, FVKESK. This CDR3 has 20 residues. The CDR3 sequence: CASSQDLKGLEVPSWDTQYF. In DNA form, the CDR3 reads TGTGCCAGCAGCCAAGATCTCAAGGGACTAGAGGTCCCGTCTTGGGATACGCAGTATTTT.

The genes are TRBV4-1 and TRBJ2-3; unclear D gene. CDR1 is MGHRA, CDR2 YSYEKL, per germline. V was clipped by 3 bases and J by 2 bases, with 9 bases between them. CDR3 length: 14 residues. Here the CDR3 reads CASSHNRATDTQYF. DNA for the CDR3: TGCGCCAGCAGCCATAATCGGGCCACAGATACGCAGTATTTT.

This clonotype was detected only a few times. The gene calls are TRBV7-2 and TRBJ2-5; maybe TRBD2 (5 bases). The J call may be incorrect, as the DNA end agrees better with TRBJ2-7. The CDR3 runs 14 residues. Germline-derived CDR1 and CDR2 are SGHTA and FQGNSA. The CDR3, as DNA: TGTGCCAGCAGCTTGATCGGGAAAGTCGACGAGCAGTACTTC. This codes for CASSLIGKVDEQYF.

The sample holds a few counts of this clonotype. CDR3 coding DNA: TGTGCCAGTGACTTGACAGGGGGTAACTATGGCTACACCTTC. Translating gives CASDLTGGNYGYTF. V is TRBV2 and J is TRBJ1-2, with 9 bases that match TRBD1. J gave up 1 base and V 9 bases, and 6 bases lay outside the gene matches. The germline V gene encodes CDR1 SNHLY and CDR2 FYNNEI. This CDR3 has 14 residues.

The CDR3 DNA is TGTGCCAGCAGTCCGACTAGCTCCAAGACCCAGTACTTC. It translates to CASSPTSSKTQYF. V is TRBV25-1 and J is TRBJ2-5; 7 positions agree with TRBD2. The CDR3 spans 13 residues. The germline V gene encodes CDR1 MGHDK and CDR2 SYGVNS. V trimming: 5 bases; J trimming: 6 bases; junction bases outside the gene matches: 6.

There are a few counts of this clonotype. The chain is built from TRBV28 and TRBJ2-7; TRBD2 matches 9 bases. This CDR3 is 17 amino acids long. After removal of 2 bases from V and 6 bases from J, the junction contained 14 bases not matched to a gene. Germline CDR1 MDHEN, CDR2 SYDVKM. CDR3 sequence reads: CASSLAPRTSVKVEQYF. The CDR3 DNA follows: TGTGCCAGCAGTTTAGCCCCCCGGACTAGCGTCAAGGTCGAGCAGTACTTC.

The chain recombines TRBV20-1 with TRBJ2-5; 9 bases map to TRBD2. CDR1 is DFQATT, CDR2 SNEGSKA, per germline (reference sequence). Trimming took 0 bases from V and 11 from J; bases not matched to a gene: 10. The CDR3 is 14 amino acids. The CDR3 DNA follows: TGCAGTGCTAGAGAAAGCCTAGCGGGGAATGAGCAGTACTTC. It specifies CSARESLAGNEQYF.

The rearrangement joins TRBV12-3 or TRBV12-4 to TRBJ1-1; weak D call: TRBD1 (6 bases). This CDR3 contains 14 residues. Trimming cost V 2 bases and J 11 bases, with 18 bases left between them. This chain's CDR3 is CASSLSGDYRAAFF. Written as DNA, the CDR3 is TGTGCCAGCAGTTTATCAGGCGACTACAGGGCCGCTTTCTTT.

This clonotype was recorded a few times. V and J are TRBV9 and TRBJ2-5, with D possibly being TRBD1 (5 bases). The CDR3 loop spans 15 amino acids. The V end lost 0 bases, the J end lost 2 bases, and 11 bases lay between the germline ends. The V gene's germline CDR1 is SGDLS and CDR2 YYNGEE. In DNA form, the CDR3 reads TGTGCCAGCAGCGTAGAGGGGCGCAGGCAAGAGACCCAGTACTTC. This codes for CASSVEGRRQETQYF.

This clonotype was picked up a small number of times. The CDR3 DNA is TGTGCCAGCAGCCAAGATGCACAGGGGTATGGCTACACCTTC. It specifies CASSQDAQGYGYTF. V is TRBV3-1 and J is TRBJ1-2; 7 bases map to TRBD1. The CDR3 sequence is 14 residues long. After removal of 0 bases from V and 5 bases from J, the junction contained 3 bases not matched to a gene. Looked up from germline, CDR1 is LGHDT and CDR2 is YNNKEL (reference sequence).

About this clonotype: A much more abundant neighbour one base away suggests this may be a read error. The chain is built from TRBV28 and TRBJ2-1, with a possible D match to TRBD2 (5 bases). This CDR3 region has 12 residues. Per germline, CDR1 MDHEN and CDR2 SYDVKM. Trimming removed 6 bases from V and 9 bases from J, with 12 bases in between. The DNA for the CDR3 is TGTGCCAGCAGCCGAGGGTTGAGTGAGCAGTTCTTC. This gives the protein CASSRGLSEQFF.

The chain uses TRBV20-1 and TRBJ2-1; tentative D call: TRBD1 (6 bases). The CDR3 is 18 amino acids. Germline CDR1 DFQATT, CDR2 SNEGSKA (reference sequence). V was pared by 0 bases and J by 0 bases, with 18 bases between. The CDR3 DNA follows: TGCAGTGCTAGAGATCCCAGGGGAAGGTCTAGCTCCTACAATGAGCAGTTCTTC. It specifies CSARDPRGRSSSYNEQFF.

V and J are TRBV20-1 and TRBJ1-6; D not resolved. CDR3 size: 13 residues. CDR1 and CDR2 (germline): DFQATT, SNEGSKA (reference sequence). Between the trimmed V and J ends, which lost 0 bases and 9 bases, there was a span of 9 bases. In DNA form, the CDR3 reads TGCAGTGCTAGAGATAGTAGTACTTCACCCCTCCACTTT. This codes for CSARDSSTSPLHF.

The J gene is TRBJ2-1, the V gene TRBV20-1; D gene uncertain. The end of the DNA fits TRBJ2-7 better, so the J call may be wrong. The CDR3 extends over 15 amino acids. Germline V gives CDR1 DFQATT, CDR2 SNEGSKA (reference sequence). The chain's CDR3 is CSARDGLGSYNEQYF. The CDR3 bases are TGCAGTGCTAGAGATGGTCTTGGGTCCTACAATGAGCAGTACTTC.

The CDR3 coding sequence is TGCAGTCCGCGGTGGGGGTCCAACAATGAGCAGTTCTTC. Translating gives CSPRWGSNNEQFF. The rearrangement joins TRBV20-1 to TRBJ2-1; D possibly matches TRBD1 or TRBD2 (5 bases each). Trimming took off 8 bases at V and 5 bases at J, with 16 bases between the two ends. Germline lookup yields CDR1 DFQATT and CDR2 SNEGSKA (reference sequence). The CDR3 runs 13 residues.

The rearrangement links TRBV20-1 to TRBJ2-1; D is possibly TRBD2 (5 bases). Trimming pared 0 bases from V and 8 bases from J, leaving 14 bases between. The germline V gene has CDR1 DFQATT and CDR2 SNEGSKA (reference sequence). This CDR3 region has 14 residues. CDR3 in amino acids: CSARDPDGNYEQFF. In nucleotides, the CDR3 is TGCAGTGCTAGAGACCCCGACGGGAATTATGAGCAGTTCTTC.

This clonotype was observed a few times. This sequence joins TRBV6-5 and TRBJ1-1; the D gene is possibly TRBD1 (5 bases). CDR3 length: 15 amino acids. The germline CDR1 and CDR2 sequences are MNHEY and SVGAGI. V was trimmed by 5 bases and J by 5 bases, leaving 18 bases between them. DNA of the CDR3: TGTGCCAGCAGTACATTTAAGGGGCCAGAGACTGAAGCTTTCTTT. Amino acid sequence: CASSTFKGPETEAFF.

The V and J genes are TRBV12-3 or TRBV12-4 and TRBJ2-3; D is possibly TRBD2 (7 bases). The CDR3 contains 16 residues. V lost 8 bases to trimming and J lost 2 bases, with 20 bases between them. The CDR3 reads CASSSGRGGNTDTQYF. In nucleotides, the CDR3 is TGTGCCAGCTCCTCGGGTAGGGGGGGGAACACAGATACGCAGTATTTT.

This sequence joins TRBV5-4 and TRBJ1-2; 10 positions agree with TRBD1. Trimming cost V 2 bases and J 8 bases; bases outside gene matches: 6. CDR3 length: 14 residues. Germline-derived CDR1 and CDR2 are SGHNT and YYREEE (reference sequence). CDR3: CASSFRDRGRGYTF. The CDR3 DNA reads TGTGCCAGCAGCTTCCGGGACAGGGGAAGAGGCTACACCTTC. Based on the CDR3 plus reference TRBV5-4 and TRBJ1-2, the full variable domain is ETGVTQSPTHLIKTRGQQVTLRCSSQSGHNTVSWYQQALGQGPQFIFQYYREEENGRGNFPPRFSGLQFPNYSSELNVNALELDDSALYLCASSFRDRGRGYTFGSGTRLTVV.

Of note for this clonotype: Just one base apart from a much larger clone, this may be a read error. The chain joins TRBV11-2 to TRBJ2-3; D call uncertain. CDR1 is SGHAT, CDR2 FQNNGV, per germline. Trimming removed 0 bases from V and 4 bases from J, with 5 bases in between. The length of the CDR3 is 13 residues. CDR3 DNA sequence: TGTGCCAGCAGCTTAGAGTGGGCAGATACGCAGTATTTT. Translation: CASSLEWADTQYF.

This clonotype was recorded a few times. The V and J genes are TRBV5-6 and TRBJ2-3; D may match TRBD1 or TRBD2 (5 bases each). Germline CDR1 reads SGHDT; CDR2 reads YYEEEE. The ends were cut back, 0 bases at V and 6 bases at J, with 17 bases in the middle. The CDR3 runs 16 residues. CDR3 coding DNA: TGTGCCAGCAGCTTGGGAGTAAGAAGAGGGGCCGATACGCAGTATTTT. Amino acid sequence: CASSLGVRRGADTQYF.

On this clonotype itself: A much larger clone is a single base away; this may be a read error. The chain couples TRBV5-1 to TRBJ2-7; unclear D gene. Germline CDR1 reads SGHRS; CDR2 reads YFSETQ. The CDR3 has 17 amino acids. The CDR3 here is CASSLDTKGKSSYEHYF. The CDR3 coding sequence is TGCGCCAGCAGCTTGGATACGAAGGGAAAAAGCTCCTACGAGCACTACTTC.

The chain carries TRBV5-6 and TRBJ1-1; D gene unclear. There are 14 residues in the CDR3. V dropped 2 bases and J dropped 4 bases, with 12 bases sitting between them. Germline CDR1 reads SGHDT; CDR2 reads YYEEEE. In DNA form, the CDR3 reads TGTGCCAGCAGCTTCAAACTTACAATCACTGAAGCTTTCTTT. It encodes CASSFKLTITEAFF.

The sample holds a few counts of this clonotype. The genes are TRBV27 and TRBJ2-1; D gene unclear. This CDR3 contains 15 residues. V lost 3 bases to trimming and J lost 0 bases, with 9 bases between them. CDR1 is MNHEY, CDR2 SMNVEV, per germline (reference sequence). The CDR3 sequence is CASSFFRSSYNEQFF. The CDR3 nucleotides read TGTGCCAGCAGTTTCTTCCGGAGCTCCTACAATGAGCAGTTCTTC.

V and J are TRBV12-3 or TRBV12-4 and TRBJ1-4; TRBD1 agrees at 8 bases. Losses at the gene ends were 5 bases for V and 8 bases for J; bases not matched to a gene: 10. The CDR3 extends over 15 amino acids. The DNA for the CDR3 is TGTGCCAGCAGTCGAGGACAGGGCATAAAGGAAAAACTGTTTTTT. It translates to CASSRGQGIKEKLFF.

Concerning this clonotype itself: A much larger clone is a single base away; this may be a read error. This rearrangement joins TRBV25-1 to TRBJ2-6; D is ambiguous. Germline V gene sequence: CDR1 MGHDK, CDR2 SYGVNS. V was shortened by 2 bases and J by 0 bases, with 5 bases between the two germline ends. The CDR3 contains 15 residues. The CDR3 loop reads CASSEHSSGANVLTF. The CDR3 DNA reads as TGTGCCAGCAGTGAACACAGCTCTGGGGCCAACGTCCTGACTTTC.

This clonotype was seen repeatedly, ten times or more. The chain has TRBV29-1 and TRBJ2-1; 8 positions agree with TRBD1. V lost 6 bases, J lost 4 bases, and 5 bases stayed unmatched. Germline CDR1 is SQVTM and CDR2 is ANQGSEA. The CDR3 sequence is 13 residues long. The CDR3 is CSVRDRSYNEQFF. In nucleotides, the CDR3 is TGCAGCGTCCGGGACAGGTCTTACAATGAGCAGTTCTTC.

The chain has TRBV24-1 and TRBJ2-1; 7 bases align to TRBD2. J was trimmed by 2 bases and V by 3 bases; bases with no gene match: 3. This CDR3 region has 15 residues. Germline-derived CDR1 and CDR2 are KGHDR and SFDVKD. The CDR3, as DNA: TGTGCCACCAGTGATGGGGGGGTCGCCTACAATGAGCAGTTCTTC. It encodes CATSDGGVAYNEQFF.

This rearrangement joins TRBV11-2 to TRBJ1-6; D not resolved. This CDR3 comprises 15 residues. CDR1 is SGHAT and CDR2 is FQNNGV in the germline V gene. Trimming stripped 1 base from V and 9 bases from J, with 13 bases between. The CDR3 region is CASSLVSFPGSPLHF. CDR3 coding DNA: TGTGCCAGCAGCTTAGTCAGTTTCCCCGGTTCACCCCTCCACTTT.